These 2 T cell receptor beta chains came from one sample sequenced in a study of CD8 T cells in Susac syndrome. Random hexamers were used to reverse transcribe an amount of about 0.5 to 1 ug RNA. TCRdb used MiXCR to reprocess the immunoSEQ multiplex PCR reads, holding one entry per CDR3 protein. The sample carries about 240,000 distinct CDR3 sequences, about 96% recorded once. The sample was CD4+ T cells from PBMCs. These receptors all come from a human donor with Susac syndrome.

V usage is TRBV11-2 and J usage is TRBJ2-1, with D unresolved. CDR1 is SGHAT, CDR2 FQNNGV, per germline. Trimming shortened V by 0 bases and J by 9 bases, and 9 bases separated the two germline ends. The CDR3 has 13 residues. The CDR3 reads CASSLDRRSEQFF. As DNA, the CDR3 is TGTGCCAGCAGCTTAGATCGAAGGTCTGAGCAGTTCTTC.

This chain connects TRBV30 to TRBJ1-1; D is undetermined. Trimming removed 4 bases at V and 1 base at J, with 10 bases between. Looked up from germline, CDR1 is GTSNPN and CDR2 is SVGIG (reference sequence). This CDR3 contains 13 residues. The CDR3 DNA reads TGTGCCTGGAATCTAGAAGGGAACACTGAAGCTTTCTTT. It codes for CAWNLEGNTEAFF.